Listed below are T cell receptor beta chains from one sample, sequenced in a study of blood T cell repertoires in COVID-19. Data came from immunoSEQ multiplex PCR; TCRdb stores just in-frame clones and leaves some out. The table records roughly 53,000 clones, about nine tenths of them present only once. Sequenced material: peripheral blood. These receptors all come from a woman aged 40 to 50 with active COVID-19. CDR3s include the opening cysteine and the closing phenylalanine or tryptophan. Fields, in order: V gene, D gene, J gene, clone size, CDR3 DNA, CDR3 protein. D genes are given only for firm matches. For some rows the clone size is stated as once, few or many, or as a class when expanded; others skip it.

TRBV11-2	NA	TRBJ1-1	NA	TGTGCCAGCAGTTTCTCAGGGAACACTGAAGCTTTCTTT	CASSFSGNTEAFF
TRBV6-5	TRBD2	TRBJ2-5	once	TGTGCCAGCCGGACTAGCCCATTCCGCCTCGAGACCCAGTACTTC	CASRTSPFRLETQYF
TRBV19	TRBD1	TRBJ1-5	once	TGTGCCAGTAGCAGGACAGGGGGGTTTGGTAGCAATCAGCCCCAGCATTTT	CASSRTGGFGSNQPQHF
TRBV30	NA	TRBJ1-4	NA	TGTGCCTGGACGGCGGGGGTCTGGGAAAAACTGTTTTTT	CAWTAGVWEKLFF
TRBV11-3	NA	TRBJ2-3	NA	TGTGCCAGCAGCTTATCGGGGGTAGATACGCAGTATTTT	CASSLSGVDTQYF
TRBV19	TRBD2	TRBJ2-3	NA	TGTGCCAGTACGACGGTCGGGGGGAATACGCAGTATTTT	CASTTVGGNTQYF
TRBV19	NA	TRBJ1-5	few	TGTGCCAGTAGTCCCCAGGATAGCAATCAGCCCCAGCATTTT	CASSPQDSNQPQHF
TRBV11-2	NA	TRBJ2-1	once	TGTGCCAGCAGCTCCGGGTCTTACAATGAGCAGTTCTTC	CASSSGSYNEQFF
TRBV2	TRBD1	TRBJ1-1	NA	TGTGCCAGCAGCCGGGACAGGGACACTGAAGCTTTCTTT	CASSRDRDTEAFF
TRBV11-3	NA	TRBJ2-1	NA	TGTGCCAGCAGCTTCGTGTACGGGAGTTCCTACAATGAGCAGTTCTTC	CASSFVYGSSYNEQFF
TRBV7-8	NA	TRBJ1-2	NA	TGTGCCAGCAGCATCGTAGGGGGGGGTATTAACTATGGCTACACCTTC	CASSIVGGGINYGYTF
TRBV11-3	TRBD2	TRBJ2-1	NA	TGTGCCAGCAGCTTTATTAGCGGGGGGTACAATGAGCAGTTCTTC	CASSFISGGYNEQFF
TRBV14	NA	TRBJ2-7	NA	TGTGCCAGCAGCCATAGGGGCTTTTTTTACGAGCAGTACTTC	CASSHRGFFYEQYF
TRBV9	NA	TRBJ2-4	NA	TGTGCCAGCAGCGTACCCCCAGGCATTCAGTACTTC	CASSVPPGIQYF
TRBV6-1	NA	TRBJ2-7	NA	TGTGCCAGCAGTGAATACCCGACTAGACCGTACTTC	CASSEYPTRPYF
TRBV5-1	NA	TRBJ1-4	once	TGCGCCAGCAGCTTGGTTGGCCAGGGCGGGGGTGAAAAACTGTTTTTT	CASSLVGQGGGEKLFF
TRBV6-5	NA	TRBJ1-3	once	TGTGCCAGCAGTCCCCCTAACGGAAACACCATATATTTT	CASSPPNGNTIYF
TRBV6-5	TRBD1	TRBJ1-1	once	TGTGCCAGCAGCCCCGACAGGGCCGGGGCTTTCTTT	CASSPDRAGAFF
TRBV5-5	NA	TRBJ2-7	NA	TGTGCCAGCAGCTTGGTAGAACAGGCTCTAGGAAGGGACGAGCAGTACTTC	CASSLVEQALGRDEQYF
TRBV11-3	NA	TRBJ2-7	NA	TGTGCCAGCAGCTTTATTCTGAATCCGGGATCGACCTACGAGCAGTACTTC	CASSFILNPGSTYEQYF
TRBV4-2	TRBD1	TRBJ2-1	NA	TGTGCCAGCAGCCAGCTACCGGGACAGGGCTACAATGAGCAGTTCTTC	CASSQLPGQGYNEQFF
TRBV7-2	TRBD2	TRBJ2-3	NA	TGTGCCAGCAGCTTAGGAGTAGCGGGGGGTACTAGCACAGATACGCAGTATTTT	CASSLGVAGGTSTDTQYF
TRBV5-6	NA	TRBJ1-2	NA	TGTGCCAGCAGCTCCGGGGGGGGAGGCTATGGCTACACCTTC	CASSSGGGGYGYTF
TRBV5-6	TRBD1	TRBJ1-5	few	TGTGCCAGCAGCACCGGGACAGTGGATTCGCCCCAGCATTTT	CASSTGTVDSPQHF
TRBV6-5	NA	TRBJ1-2	NA	TGTGCCAGCAGAAGGACCCGGGAGGGCTACACCTTC	CASRRTREGYTF
TRBV19	NA	TRBJ2-7	NA	TGTGCCAGTAGTAGCCGACAGCAGAACTACGAGCAGTACTTC	CASSSRQQNYEQYF
TRBV6-4	NA	TRBJ1-6	NA	TGTGCCAACAACCCTGTTGCGCAATCCAGGCACGATTCACCCCTCCACTTT	CANNPVAQSRHDSPLHF
TRBV3-1/TRBV3-2	TRBD2	TRBJ2-5	once	TGTGCCAGCAGCCAAGGCGGGGGGGAGACCCAGTACTTC	CASSQGGGETQYF
TRBV15	TRBD1	TRBJ2-7	NA	TGTGCCACCAGCCTGGGACAGTCCTACGAGCAGTACTTC	CATSLGQSYEQYF
TRBV2	NA	TRBJ2-3	NA	TGTGCCAGCAACGGCGGGGTGCCGGCAGATACGCAGTATTTT	CASNGGVPADTQYF
TRBV15	NA	TRBJ1-6	few	TGTGCCACCAGCATCGGGAGGGTAGGGAATTCACCCCTCCACTTT	CATSIGRVGNSPLHF
TRBV5-1	NA	TRBJ2-7	NA	TGCGCCAGCAGCTTGTCGGCGGGGGCCAACTCCTACGAGCAGTACTTC	CASSLSAGANSYEQYF
TRBV7-2	NA	TRBJ2-1	NA	TGTGCCAGCAGCCAAGGGGGGGCCCCAAAAGACCATGAGCAGTTCTTC	CASSQGGAPKDHEQFF
TRBV2	TRBD1	TRBJ1-2	NA	TGTGCCAGCAGTCCTATTCCGGGACAGGGGTTCTATGGCTACACCTTC	CASSPIPGQGFYGYTF
TRBV18	NA	TRBJ1-1	NA	TGTGCCAGCTCACCACTGCAGGGGAACACTGAAGCTTTCTTT	CASSPLQGNTEAFF
TRBV5-4	NA	TRBJ2-5	NA	TGTGCCAGCAGCGCGTGGACGGAGGAGGAAGAGACCCAGTACTTC	CASSAWTEEEETQYF
TRBV2	TRBD1	TRBJ1-1	NA	TGTGCCAGCAGTGATGACAGGGATGGCACTGAAGCTTTCTTT	CASSDDRDGTEAFF
TRBV5-1	NA	TRBJ1-3	NA	TGCGCCAGCAGCTTGGACAGGAACTCTGGAAACACCATATATTTT	CASSLDRNSGNTIYF
TRBV18	NA	TRBJ1-2	once	TGTGCCAGCTCAGCGGCCTCAATCGGGTATGGCTACACCTTC	CASSAASIGYGYTF
TRBV7-2	NA	TRBJ2-7	NA	TGTGCCAGCAGCCCTATATGGAGGGGGGGACTCCTCTCCTACGAGCAGTACTTC	CASSPIWRGGLLSYEQYF